A selection of T cell receptor beta chains follows, all from one sample in a study of T-cell reconstitution after alpha-beta-depleted transplantation in children. Each CDR3 protein is one row after TCRdb ran MiXCR on the PCR reads. The table has around 450,000 distinct CDR3 sequences, about 11% seen once. The material was PBMCs, obtained before TCRalphabeta/CD19-depleted stem cell transplant. The receptors here all came from a child aged 2 to 15 with inherited bone marrow failure, due to receive a stem cell transplant. Each CDR3 is given with its conserved first and last residue. A D gene is named only where the DNA matches it firmly. A clone size is listed for some rows: how often the clone was seen (once, few, many), or a class if it is expanded.

cdr3_length | j_call | d_call | clone_size | v_call | cdr3_nt | cdr3_aa
14 | TRBJ2-7 | - | many | TRBV20-1 | TGCAGTGCTAGTCGTCCTAGCGTATCCTACGAGCAGTACTTC | CSASRPSVSYEQYF
12 | TRBJ1-4 | TRBD1 | many | TRBV27 | TGTGCCAGCAGTTCCAGGGGGGAAAAACTGTTTTTT | CASSSRGEKLFF
13 | TRBJ1-2 | TRBD1 | - | TRBV29-1 | TGCAGCGATTGGGACAGAGAAGACTATGGCTACACCTTC | CSDWDREDYGYTF
16 | TRBJ1-6 | - | many | TRBV10-3 | TGTGCCATCAGTGGAAAACAGGAAGGATATAATTCACCCCTCCACTTT | CAISGKQEGYNSPLHF
15 | TRBJ2-1 | - | many | TRBV12-3/TRBV12-4 | TGTGCCAGCAGTCCGTATATGATCTCCTACAATGAGCAGTTCTTC | CASSPYMISYNEQFF
11 | TRBJ1-1 | - | many | TRBV27 | TGTGCCAGCTGGGTGAACACTGAAGCTTTCTTT | CASWVNTEAFF
15 | TRBJ2-1 | TRBD2 | many | TRBV5-1 | TGCGCCAGCAGCTTGAGGGTAGCGGGAGTGAATGAGCAGTTCTTC | CASSLRVAGVNEQFF
18 | TRBJ2-1 | TRBD2 | many | TRBV24-1 | TGTGCCACCAGTGACCCCGGGACTAGCGGGAGTTCAGACAATGAGCAGTTCTTC | CATSDPGTSGSSDNEQFF
16 | TRBJ2-5 | - | - | TRBV7-2 | TGTGCCAGCAGCTTACTACCGGCGGGGCTCCGAGAGACCCAGTACTTC | CASSLLPAGLRETQYF
15 | TRBJ2-1 | TRBD2 | - | TRBV12-3/TRBV12-4 | TGTGCCAGCACCGGGGGACTAGCGGGAAGATTAGGGCAGTTCTTC | CASTGGLAGRLGQFF
12 | TRBJ2-7 | - | few | TRBV30 | TGTGCCTGGAGGGGAGGTACCTACGAGCAGTACTTC | CAWRGGTYEQYF
14 | TRBJ2-5 | TRBD2 | many | TRBV12-3/TRBV12-4 | TGTGCCAGCAGCGTAGCGGGATTGACAGAGACCCAGTACTTC | CASSVAGLTETQYF
19 | TRBJ2-6 | TRBD2 | few | TRBV7-9 | TGTGCCAGCAGCTTACGTCGTCTAGCGGGGGCCTCTGGGGCCAACGTCCTGACTTTC | CASSLRRLAGASGANVLTF
12 | TRBJ2-1 | - | - | TRBV11-2 | TGTGCCAGCAGCTTCCTAGTGAATGAGCAGTTCTTC | CASSFLVNEQFF
14 | TRBJ2-2 | TRBD1 | many | TRBV5-1 | TGCGCCAGCACTTGGACAGGGGACACCGGGGAGCTGTTTTTT | CASTWTGDTGELFF
14 | TRBJ2-1 | TRBD2 | many | TRBV10-2 | TGCGCCAGCAGTGAGTGGCTAGCGGACAATGAGCAGTTCTTC | CASSEWLADNEQFF
15 | TRBJ1-5 | - | many | TRBV6-5 | TGTGCCAGCAGTTTAAACCAGGGACGGAATCAGCCCCAGCATTTT | CASSLNQGRNQPQHF
14 | TRBJ2-3 | - | many | TRBV7-8 | TGTGCCAGCATTCTAGGGTGGGACGCAGATACGCAGTATTTT | CASILGWDADTQYF
14 | TRBJ2-7 | - | many | TRBV5-1 | TGCGCCAGCAGCTTGCTGGGTCGGCACGCCGAGCAGTACTTC | CASSLLGRHAEQYF
14 | TRBJ2-7 | - | many | TRBV29-1 | TGCAGCGTACTATTACAAGGAGGCTTAGGGGAGCAGTACTTC | CSVLLQGGLGEQYF
16 | TRBJ1-4 | - | once | TRBV7-8 | TGTGCCAGCAGCTTAGAGGGGGGAAGTAGGGGCGAAAAACTGTTTTTT | CASSLEGGSRGEKLFF
13 | TRBJ1-2 | - | many | TRBV30 | TGTGCCTGGTTCAGGACAGTCAACTATGGCTACACCTTC | CAWFRTVNYGYTF
15 | TRBJ2-1 | TRBD2 | many | TRBV5-1 | TGCGCCAGCAGCTTGCGGGCACTAGCGGACAATGAGCAGTTCTTC | CASSLRALADNEQFF
17 | TRBJ2-1 | - | many | TRBV27 | TGTGCCAGCAGTTTAAGGGGGGCTAGCGGCAATTACAATGAGCAGTTCTTC | CASSLRGASGNYNEQFF
14 | TRBJ2-3 | - | many | TRBV9 | TGTGCCAGCAGCGATGAGTCCTTCACAGATACGCAGTATTTT | CASSDESFTDTQYF
15 | TRBJ2-4 | TRBD1 | many | TRBV5-1 | TGCGCCAGCAGTTATAGGGGGCTAGCCAAAAACATTCAGTACTTC | CASSYRGLAKNIQYF
15 | TRBJ2-5 | TRBD2 | many | TRBV7-9 | TGTGCCAGCAGCAGAACTAGCGGTCCGCAAGAGACCCAGTACTTC | CASSRTSGPQETQYF
16 | TRBJ1-1 | - | many | TRBV4-3 | TGCGCCAGCAGCCAAGATGGGTCGGGGGCGCGAGCTGAAGCTTTCTTT | CASSQDGSGARAEAFF
15 | TRBJ2-2 | - | - | TRBV20-1 | TGCAGTTCTAGAGATATGAGGGGCAGCACCGGGGAGCTGTTTTTT | CSSRDMRGSTGELFF
14 | TRBJ2-5 | - | many | TRBV5-1 | TGCGCCAGCAGCCCCAGGGCAGTGCAAGAGACCCAGTACTTC | CASSPRAVQETQYF
14 | TRBJ2-1 | TRBD2 | - | TRBV19 | TGTGCCACCACGATCGGGAGCGGGATCAATGAGCAGTTCTTC | CATTIGSGINEQFF
15 | TRBJ2-3 | - | many | TRBV5-1 | TGCGCCAGCAGCTTGTCCAGGGGGGCGAGAGATACGCAGTATTTT | CASSLSRGARDTQYF
12 | TRBJ2-7 | TRBD1 | - | TRBV20-1 | TGCAGTGCTACCCGACAGGGCTACGAGCAGTACTTC | CSATRQGYEQYF
14 | TRBJ1-3 | TRBD1 | many | TRBV12-3/TRBV12-4 | TGTGCCAGCAGGCCAGGGGGTCCCGGAAACACCATATATTTT | CASRPGGPGNTIYF
16 | TRBJ2-1 | TRBD2 | many | TRBV6-1 | TGTGCCAGCAGACATAGCGGGAGTTACCCTTACAATGAGCAGTTCTTC | CASRHSGSYPYNEQFF
15 | TRBJ1-1 | - | many | TRBV5-1 | TGCGCCAGCAGCTTGGCCAGGGAGGGTAACACTGAAGCTTTCTTT | CASSLAREGNTEAFF
13 | TRBJ2-7 | - | many | TRBV12-3/TRBV12-4 | TGTGCCAGCAGTTTTAATATCCCGGGTGAGCAGTACTTC | CASSFNIPGEQYF
16 | TRBJ2-3 | TRBD2 | - | TRBV7-2 | TGTGCCAGCAGCATAAGACTAGCGGGAGGGAAGAATACGCAGTATTTT | CASSIRLAGGKNTQYF
18 | TRBJ2-3 | TRBD2 | - | TRBV7-2 | TGTGCCAGCAGCTTAGCCACGACTAGCGGGAGGGCCGTTTATACGCAGTATTTT | CASSLATTSGRAVYTQYF
18 | TRBJ2-1 | TRBD2 | many | TRBV5-5 | TGTGCCAGCAGCTTACCCGGGACTAGCGGGAGGGCCTACAATGAGCAGTTCTTC | CASSLPGTSGRAYNEQFF
15 | TRBJ2-1 | - | - | TRBV15 | TGTGCCACCAGGCGGACCGGGACAGCGGGGCGTGAGCAGTTCTTC | CATRRTGTAGREQFF
14 | TRBJ2-2 | - | many | TRBV11-3 | TGTGCCAGCAGCTTAGGTTCCCAGCGCGGGGAGCTGTTTTTT | CASSLGSQRGELFF
12 | TRBJ2-2 | - | many | TRBV29-1 | TGCAGCGTTGAAGTGGGTTCCGGGGAGCTGTTTTTT | CSVEVGSGELFF
16 | TRBJ2-3 | TRBD2 | many | TRBV7-2 | TGTGCCAGCAGCTTAGGGCTAGCGGGAGTTGCAGATACGCAGTATTTT | CASSLGLAGVADTQYF
14 | TRBJ2-1 | - | many | TRBV25-1 | TGTGCCAGCAGTGCCCATCAGTTATTTTATGAGCAGTTCTTC | CASSAHQLFYEQFF
14 | TRBJ2-7 | TRBD1 | few | TRBV12-3/TRBV12-4 | TGTGCCAGCAGTGTCCCGGGACAGGGGAAAGAGCAGTACTTC | CASSVPGQGKEQYF
14 | TRBJ2-1 | TRBD2 | many | TRBV20-1 | TGCAGTGCGAACTCCGGGACTAGCGGGAGGGCGGGGTTCTTC | CSANSGTSGRAGFF
14 | TRBJ2-7 | TRBD2 | few | TRBV5-1 | TGCGCCAGCAGCTTGGCGGGAGGTTATTACGAGCAGTACTTC | CASSLAGGYYEQYF
15 | TRBJ2-1 | - | many | TRBV9 | TGTGCCAGCAGCGTCGCCAGGAGCTCCTACAATGAGCAGTTCTTC | CASSVARSSYNEQFF
16 | TRBJ1-3 | - | - | TRBV18 | TGTGCCAGCTCACCAAACCCCAGTTCTACCGGAAACACCATATATTTT | CASSPNPSSTGNTIYF
16 | TRBJ2-1 | TRBD2 | many | TRBV12-3/TRBV12-4 | TGTGCCAGCATCCCGACTAGCGGGAGCTCCTACAATGAGCAGTTCTTC | CASIPTSGSSYNEQFF
14 | TRBJ2-7 | - | - | TRBV6-1 | TGTGCCAGCACCTCTCCGTGGGGGATCTACGAGCAGTACTTC | CASTSPWGIYEQYF
16 | TRBJ2-1 | TRBD2 | - | TRBV24-1 | TGTGCCACCAGTGATTCGTTCGGACTAGCGGGTAATGAGCAGTTCTTC | CATSDSFGLAGNEQFF
15 | TRBJ2-1 | TRBD2 | - | TRBV12-3/TRBV12-4 | TGTGCCAGCAGGCTAGCGGGAGGGGCCTACAATGAGCAGTTCTTC | CASRLAGGAYNEQFF
23 | TRBJ2-2 | TRBD2 | many | TRBV20-1 | TGCAGTGCTAGAGATGGGGCAGGGCCCCCGGGACTAGCGGGAGGAGCGAACACCGGGGAGCTGTTTTTT | CSARDGAGPPGLAGGANTGELFF
13 | TRBJ2-1 | - | many | TRBV9 | TGTGCCAGCAGAGACATTAGGGACAATGAGCAGTTCTTC | CASRDIRDNEQFF
13 | TRBJ1-2 | - | many | TRBV6-1 | TGTGCCAGCAGGGATACAGAGTGGTGGAGCTACACCTTC | CASRDTEWWSYTF
14 | TRBJ2-7 | TRBD2 | many | TRBV29-1 | TGCAGCGTTGAAGGGACTAGCGGTTCCTACGAGCAGTACTTC | CSVEGTSGSYEQYF